The 5 T cell receptor beta chains below all came from one sample that was sequenced in a study of spatial heterogeneity in lung cancer. Sample time point: blood at routine non-recurrence follow-up after resection. In each case, whole RNA from tumor, nontumor lung or frozen PBMC was sequenced unsorted. MiXCR was run by TCRdb on the 5' RACE reads, yielding one entry per CDR3 protein. The sample includes 95,000 to 130,000 distinct CDR3 sequences, 10% to 15% of them seen just once. The specimen was PBMCs, collected at follow-up. These receptors were taken from a male donor with early-stage non-small cell lung cancer.

This clonotype was observed a few times. The rearrangement joins TRBV4-2 to TRBJ1-5; the D gene is possibly TRBD1 (5 bases). The CDR3 is made up of 14 amino acids. The germline V gene has CDR1 LGHNA and CDR2 YNFKEQ. The V end lost 1 base, the J end lost 3 bases, and 7 bases lay between the germline ends. CDR3 loop: CASSQGTHNQPQHF. CDR3 bases: TGTGCCAGCAGCCAAGGGACACACAATCAGCCCCAGCATTTT.

This clonotype was seen at least ten times. The chain is built from TRBV4-1 and TRBJ1-1; the D is unclear. Germline CDR1 MGHRA, CDR2 YSYEKL. The CDR3 extends over 14 amino acids. The V and J ends lost 3 bases and 3 bases respectively, with 11 bases between them. As DNA, the CDR3 is TGCGCCAGCAGCCATCCGGGGATACACACTGAAGCTTTCTTT. Its translation is CASSHPGIHTEAFF.

This chain joins TRBV4-2 and TRBJ1-6; D is possibly TRBD1 (6 bases). The CDR3 contains 13 residues. V lost 4 bases, J lost 6 bases, and 7 bases lay in between. The germline V gene has CDR1 LGHNA and CDR2 YNFKEQ. The CDR3 protein is CASSPDSNSPLHF. The DNA of the CDR3 is TGTGCCAGCAGCCCGGACAGTAATTCACCCCTCCACTTT.

In this sample, this clonotype turned up a few times. The chain carries TRBV18 and TRBJ1-1; a weak D match, TRBD1 (6 bases). Germline V gene sequence: CDR1 KGHSH, CDR2 LQKENI. The CDR3 consists of 15 residues. Trimming cost V 3 bases and J 3 bases, with 14 bases left between them. The CDR3 loop reads CASSPNYRDDTEAFF. The CDR3 DNA is TGTGCCAGCTCACCCAATTACAGGGACGACACTGAAGCTTTCTTT.

This rearrangement joins TRBV23-1 to TRBJ2-1; a possible D gene is TRBD1 (6 bases). TRBV23-1 is flagged as an ORF with uncertain function. V was clipped by 4 bases and J by 1 base, with 17 bases between them. CDR3 length equals 17 residues. The CDR3 here is CASSLKPQGRSYNEQFF. The DNA of the CDR3 is TGCGCCAGCAGTCTCAAACCCCAGGGGCGATCCTACAATGAGCAGTTCTTC.